A single sample is the source of the 29 T cell receptor beta chains below, sequenced in a study of OX40 agonist ivuxolimab in advanced cancers. Only in-frame clones appear in the TCRdb table, and some are missing; sequencing was by immunoSEQ multiplex PCR. The profile covers tens of thousands of clones, with around 88% appearing a single time and 0.6% to 0.7% taken by the ten largest. The input for sequencing was CD4+ or CD8+ T cells sorted from blood, taken in a trial of the OX40 agonist ivuxolimab. Receptors were obtained from an adult with an advanced solid tumor such as melanoma, head and neck, liver or kidney cancer.

The V and J genes are TRBV25-1 and TRBJ2-1; D tentatively fits TRBD1 or TRBD2 (5 bases each). V was pared by 6 bases and J by 6 bases, with 9 bases between. The length of the CDR3 is 12 residues. Germline CDR1 reads MGHDK; CDR2 reads SYGVNS. CDR3 in DNA: TGTGCCAGCAGGAGGGGCGTCAATGAGCAGTTCTTC. It yields the protein CASRRGVNEQFF. Looking up the rest from reference TRBV25-1 and TRBJ2-1 gives the full variable domain: EADIYQTPRYLVIGTGKKITLECSQTMGHDKMYWYQQDPGMELHLIHYSYGVNSTEKGDLSSESTVSRIRTEHFPLTLESARPSHTSQYLCASRRGVNEQFFGPGTRLTVL.

The rearrangement links TRBV27 to TRBJ1-3; D ambiguous. Germline CDR1 and CDR2: MNHEY and SMNVEV (reference sequence). This CDR3 has 13 residues. The germline V and J ends were trimmed by 5 bases and 1 base, with 6 bases remaining between them. Here the CDR3 reads CASSRGSGNTIYF. The DNA of the CDR3 is TGTGCCAGCAGTAGAGGGTCTGGAAACACCATATATTTT.

The chain combines TRBV15 with TRBJ2-2; no reliable D call. Trimming took 5 bases from V and 6 from J, leaving 10 bases between them. The CDR3 consists of 13 residues. CDR1 LNHNV and CDR2 YYDKDF come from the germline V gene (reference sequence). CDR3 region: CATSVLPSGELFF. The CDR3 bases are TGTGCCACCAGCGTCCTCCCGTCCGGGGAGCTGTTTTTT.

The chain joins TRBV6-6 to TRBJ2-6, with a weak D call TRBD2 (5 bases). The CDR3 loop spans 16 amino acids. V lost 5 bases and J lost 0, with 11 bases in between. The germline V gene encodes CDR1 MNHNY and CDR2 SVGAGI (reference sequence). This CDR3 reads CASSRTGSSGANVLTF. CDR3 in DNA: TGTGCCAGCAGTCGGACGGGGAGCTCTGGGGCCAACGTCCTGACTTTC.

The rearrangement uses TRBV7-9 and TRBJ2-3; 7 positions agree with TRBD2. Per the germline V gene, CDR1 is SEHNR and CDR2 is FQNEAQ (reference sequence). V was clipped by 1 base and J by 4 bases; unmatched bases: 5. This CDR3 is built from 15 residues. The CDR3 DNA sequence: TGTGCCAGCAGCTTAGTCAGGGAGGGTTCAGATACGCAGTATTTT. Protein: CASSLVREGSDTQYF.

The rearrangement uses TRBV4-1 and TRBJ2-2; a weak D match, TRBD2 (5 bases). Trimming left V 0 bases short and J 4 bases short, with 12 bases between. CDR3 length equals 16 residues. Germline loops: CDR1 MGHRA, CDR2 YSYEKL. The CDR3 sequence is CASSQERGVSTGELFF. The CDR3 DNA reads as TGCGCCAGCAGCCAAGAACGGGGAGTGAGCACCGGGGAGCTGTTTTTT.

Turning to this clone: Relative to the germline gene, one junction end is altered; a read error may explain this. In DNA, the CDR3 is TGTGCCAGCCGAACCTACGATGAGCAGTTCTTC. This gives the protein CASRTYDEQFF. The rearrangement uses TRBV11-2 and TRBJ2-1; no definite D call. The germline V gene has CDR1 SGHAT and CDR2 FQNNGV. The CDR3 sequence is 11 residues long.

The chain recombines TRBV7-2 with TRBJ2-1, with D unresolved. The CDR3 extends over 13 amino acids. Per the germline V gene, CDR1 is SGHTA and CDR2 is FQGNSA. With 3 bases removed from V and 10 bases from J, the gap between germline ends came to 13 bases. CDR3 region: CASSFGPPGEQFF. CDR3 in DNA: TGTGCCAGCAGCTTCGGGCCACCCGGGGAGCAGTTCTTC.

The CDR3 DNA reads as TGTGCCAGCAGCTTAGGATCGAGGGGCGACGAGCAGTACTTC. Amino acids: CASSLGSRGDEQYF. The chain employs TRBV7-9 and TRBJ2-7; D is possibly TRBD1 or TRBD2 (5 bases each). V lost 1 base and J 5 bases, leaving 12 bases between the germline ends. Germline CDR1 and CDR2: SEHNR and FQNEAQ (reference sequence). There are 14 residues in the CDR3.

The chain uses TRBV7-9 and TRBJ2-3; TRBD2 matches 7 bases. This CDR3 spans 13 amino acids. Germline CDR1 is SEHNR and CDR2 is FQNEAQ (reference sequence). V lost 5 bases, J lost 9 bases, and 8 bases stayed unmatched. The CDR3 loop reads CASSLRRESTQYF. DNA of the CDR3: TGTGCCAGCAGCCTCAGGCGGGAGAGCACGCAGTATTTT.

DNA for the CDR3: TGTGCCAGTAGTGTCAGTTGGGGGGAGACCCAGTACTTC. Translated: CASSVSWGETQYF. The chain employs TRBV19 and TRBJ2-5; D may match TRBD1 or TRBD2 (5 bases each). Trimming took 5 bases from V and 5 from J, leaving 12 bases between them. This CDR3 region has 13 residues. Germline lookup yields CDR1 LNHDA and CDR2 SQIVND (reference sequence).

CDR3 sequence: CASSLGGQSAYGYTF. DNA of the CDR3: TGTGCCAGCAGTTTGGGTGGCCAGTCCGCCTATGGCTACACCTTC. The genes are TRBV28 and TRBJ1-2; D gene ambiguous. This CDR3 has 15 residues. The V gene lost 3 bases and the J gene lost 4 bases, with 15 bases spanning the gap. CDR1 is MDHEN, CDR2 SYDVKM, per germline.

The rearrangement uses TRBV6-5 and TRBJ1-5, with D possibly matching TRBD1 (5 bases). The CDR3 consists of 14 residues. V shed 0 bases and J shed 3 bases, with 6 bases lying between them. Per the germline V gene, CDR1 is MNHEY and CDR2 is SVGAGI. The CDR3 DNA sequence: TGTGCCAGCAGTTACTCGACAGCCAATCAGCCCCAGCATTTT. Amino acid sequence: CASSYSTANQPQHF.

This rearrangement joins TRBV15 to TRBJ2-3; 7 bases are a match to TRBD2. The junction had 6 bases not matched to a gene; V was cut back by 6 bases and J by 6 bases. CDR1 and CDR2 (germline): LNHNV, YYDKDF (reference sequence). CDR3 length equals 13 residues. CDR3 sequence: CATSTRLADTQYF. CDR3 DNA sequence: TGTGCCACCAGTACTAGACTAGCCGATACGCAGTATTTT.

The chain employs TRBV7-2 and TRBJ2-7, with TRBD2 as a possible D gene (6 bases). Trimming stripped 1 base from V and 7 bases from J, with 11 bases between. From germline, CDR1 is SGHTA and CDR2 FQGNSA. The CDR3 is 13 residues long. CDR3 region: CASSLEGGAEQYF. CDR3 nucleotide sequence: TGTGCCAGCAGCTTAGAAGGAGGGGCGGAGCAGTACTTC.

This clone occurred a few times. The rearrangement links TRBV19 to TRBJ2-1; 8 nucleotides align to TRBD2. V lost 5 bases to trimming and J lost 3 bases; unmatched junction nucleotides: 6. The germline CDR1 and CDR2 sequences are LNHDA and SQIVND (reference sequence). The CDR3 contains 15 residues. CDR3 coding DNA: TGTGCCAGTAGTCTAACTAGCGGCAACTACAATGAGCAGTTCTTC. This codes for CASSLTSGNYNEQFF.

This rearrangement joins TRBV19 to TRBJ2-3, with TRBD1 as a possible D gene (6 bases). CDR1 is LNHDA, CDR2 SQIVND, per germline (reference sequence). The CDR3 runs to 14 residues. The V and J ends lost 6 bases and 0 bases respectively, with 10 bases between them. The CDR3 DNA follows: TGTGCCAGTAGGCCGACAGGTAGCACAGATACGCAGTATTTT. This encodes CASRPTGSTDTQYF. Combining the CDR3 with reference TRBV19 and TRBJ2-3 gives the whole variable domain DGGITQSPKYLFRKEGQNVTLSCEQNLNHDAMYWYRQDPGQGLRLIYYSQIVNDFQKGDIAEGYSVSREKKESFPLTVTSAQKNPTAFYLCASRPTGSTDTQYFGPGTRLTVL.

This chain joins TRBV28 and TRBJ1-1; maybe TRBD1 (6 bases). The V gene's germline CDR1 is MDHEN and CDR2 SYDVKM. V lost 3 bases and J lost 5, with 13 bases in between. The CDR3 covers 14 residues. DNA of the CDR3: TGTGCCAGCAGTTTTGGGGGCGCCAGGACTGAAGCTTTCTTT. Its protein is CASSFGGARTEAFF.

In its sample, this clone was seen once. The chain joins TRBV27 to TRBJ2-2; TRBD2 matches 11 bases. With 2 bases clipped from V and 7 bases from J, the junction kept 9 bases outside the gene matches. CDR3 size: 17 residues. Germline CDR1 and CDR2: MNHEY and SMNVEV (reference sequence). CDR3 nucleotide sequence: TGTGCCAGCAGTTTACTAGCGGGAGGCCTGGTGGGCGGGGAGCTGTTTTTT. It encodes CASSLLAGGLVGGELFF.

J is TRBJ2-2 and V is TRBV4-2, with D perhaps TRBD1 (6 bases). The germline gives CDR1 LGHNA, CDR2 YNFKEQ. CDR3 length: 15 amino acids. Between the trimmed V and J ends, which lost 1 base and 2 bases, there was a span of 8 bases. CDR3 bases: TGTGCCAGCAGCCAAGTACAGGGAAACACCGGGGAGCTGTTTTTT. It is translated as CASSQVQGNTGELFF.

V and J are TRBV11-3 and TRBJ2-1; D is uncertain. The germline V gene encodes CDR1 SGHNT and CDR2 YENEEA. The CDR3 loop spans 15 amino acids. V was pared by 2 bases and J by 2 bases, with 10 bases between. CDR3 coding DNA: TGTGCCAGCAGCTTACTGAAACAAGCCTACAATGAGCAGTTCTTC. Amino acids: CASSLLKQAYNEQFF.

The chain employs TRBV10-3 and TRBJ2-7; D gene unclear. CDR3 length: 14 residues. Germline loops: CDR1 ENHRY, CDR2 SYGVKD. Trimming shortened V by 0 bases and J by 2 bases, and 8 bases separated the two germline ends. The CDR3 region is CAISESGFPYEQYF. Written as DNA, the CDR3 is TGTGCCATCAGTGAGTCAGGGTTCCCCTACGAGCAGTACTTC.

This chain joins TRBV5-4 and TRBJ2-5; 7 positions agree with TRBD1. CDR1 and CDR2 from the germline V gene are SGHNT and YYREEE (reference sequence). This CDR3 spans 14 amino acids. V shed 3 bases, J shed 5 bases, and the junction held 7 bases outside the gene matches. CDR3 region: CASSSGQPQETQYF. CDR3 DNA: TGTGCCAGCAGCTCGGGACAGCCCCAGGAGACCCAGTACTTC.

V is TRBV28 and J is TRBJ2-3; 9 nucleotides match TRBD1. This CDR3 has 19 amino acids. J was trimmed by 1 base and V by 3 bases; bases with no gene match: 14. The germline V gene has CDR1 MDHEN and CDR2 SYDVKM. The CDR3 DNA is TGTGCCAGCAGTTTTCTGGGACAGGGAATTAATCCTCGCACAGATACGCAGTATTTT. Translating it yields CASSFLGQGINPRTDTQYF.

The J gene is TRBJ2-2, the V gene TRBV9; the match to TRBD1 covers 9 bases. CDR1 SGDLS and CDR2 YYNGEE come from the germline V gene. V shed 7 bases and J 5 bases; nucleotides not matched to a gene: 9. The CDR3 consists of 15 residues. The CDR3 sequence is CASGPGQGLTGELFF. CDR3 sequence (DNA): TGTGCCAGCGGACCGGGACAGGGCTTAACCGGGGAGCTGTTTTTT.

This chain joins TRBV18 and TRBJ1-3; unclear D gene. V lost 4 bases and J lost 5, with 18 bases in between. The CDR3 is made up of 16 amino acids. CDR1 and CDR2 from the germline V gene are KGHSH and LQKENI. DNA of the CDR3: TGTGCCAGCTCACTTGTTCTGGAACCCTACAGAAACACCATATATTTT. It yields the protein CASSLVLEPYRNTIYF.

V is TRBV6-5 and J is TRBJ2-1, with 11 bases aligning to TRBD2. The trim removed 4 bases at V and 4 bases at J, leaving 3 bases unmatched. CDR1 and CDR2 from the germline V gene are MNHEY and SVGAGI. The CDR3 runs to 15 residues. The CDR3 reads CASSSLAGGYNEQFF. CDR3 DNA: TGTGCCAGCAGTTCCCTAGCGGGAGGATACAATGAGCAGTTCTTC.

The rearrangement links TRBV5-4 to TRBJ2-5; D not resolved. The germline V gene encodes CDR1 SGHNT and CDR2 YYREEE (reference sequence). The CDR3 is made up of 14 amino acids. V lost 0 bases to trimming and J lost 1 base, with 7 bases between them. Here the CDR3 DNA reads TGTGCCAGCAGCTTGGGGGCCCTCCAAGAGACCCAGTACTTC. Amino acids: CASSLGALQETQYF.

V is TRBV7-9 and J is TRBJ2-5; 7 bases align to TRBD1. V gave up 1 base and J gave up 5 bases; unmatched junction bases: 7. This CDR3 contains 15 residues. The germline CDR1 and CDR2 sequences are SEHNR and FQNEAQ (reference sequence). CDR3 loop: CASSLVLGGQETQYF. The CDR3 region has the DNA TGTGCCAGCAGCTTAGTGCTAGGGGGCCAGGAGACCCAGTACTTC.